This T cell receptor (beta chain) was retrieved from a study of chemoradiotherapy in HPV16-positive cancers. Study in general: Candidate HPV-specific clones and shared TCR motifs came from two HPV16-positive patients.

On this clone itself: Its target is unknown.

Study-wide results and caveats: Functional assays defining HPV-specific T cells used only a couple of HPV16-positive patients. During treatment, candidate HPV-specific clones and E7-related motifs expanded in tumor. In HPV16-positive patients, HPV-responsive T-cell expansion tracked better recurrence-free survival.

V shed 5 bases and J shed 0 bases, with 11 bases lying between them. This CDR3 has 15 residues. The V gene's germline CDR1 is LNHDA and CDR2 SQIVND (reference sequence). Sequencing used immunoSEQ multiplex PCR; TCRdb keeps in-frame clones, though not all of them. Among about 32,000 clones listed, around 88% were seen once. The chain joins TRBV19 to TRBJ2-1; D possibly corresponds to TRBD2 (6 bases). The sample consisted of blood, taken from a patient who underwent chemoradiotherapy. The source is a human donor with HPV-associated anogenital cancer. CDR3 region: CASSLGLSSYNEQFF. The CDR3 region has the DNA TGTGCCAGTAGTCTGGGACTTAGCTCCTACAATGAGCAGTTCTTC. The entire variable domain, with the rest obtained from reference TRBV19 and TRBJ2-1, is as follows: DGGITQSPKYLFRKEGQNVTLSCEQNLNHDAMYWYRQDPGQGLRLIYYSQIVNDFQKGDIAEGYSVSREKKESFPLTVTSAQKNPTAFYLCASSLGLSSYNEQFFGPGTRLTVL.